Presented here are 12 T cell receptor beta chains from one specimen sequenced in a study of T cell responses to AZD1222 COVID-19 vaccine. TCRdb's table, derived via immunoSEQ multiplex PCR, lists solely in-frame clones and lacks some. The sample records some 130,000 clones, 93% being singletons. Source: peripheral blood, taken on day 0 of AZD1222 vaccination. These TCRs come from an adult in good health.

The chain joins TRBV6-7 to TRBJ2-2; the match to TRBD2 covers 10 bases. TRBV6-7 is an ORF; its function is uncertain. Unmatched junction bases numbered 23, after V lost 1 base and J lost 3 bases. The CDR3 totals 23 residues. The CDR3 DNA sequence: TGTGCCAGCAGTTACTGCCCTCAATTAGAAAACCGCGAAGCGGGAGGGGACACCGGGGAGCTGTTTTTT. Translation gives CASSYCPQLENREAGGDTGELFF.

The genes are TRBV5-1 and TRBJ2-2, with D unclear. Trimming took off 0 bases at V and 5 bases at J, with 8 bases between the two ends. Germline loops: CDR1 SGHRS, CDR2 YFSETQ. This CDR3 spans 14 amino acids. CDR3 residues: CASSLGLQTGELFF. The CDR3 nucleotides are TGCGCCAGCAGCTTGGGCCTTCAAACCGGGGAGCTGTTTTTT.

DNA of the CDR3: TGTGCCAGCAGCTCAACTAGCGTCTCCTACGAGCAGTACTTC. This gives the protein CASSSTSVSYEQYF. This chain uses TRBV7-8 with TRBJ2-7; 7 nucleotides line up with TRBD2. CDR1 is SGHVS, CDR2 FQNEAQ, per germline. The CDR3 runs to 14 residues. The V gene end was trimmed by 4 bases and the J gene end by 0 bases; junction bases not matched to a gene: 3. Variable domain in full (rest from reference TRBV7-8 and TRBJ2-7): GAGVSQSPRYKVAKRGQDVALRCDPISGHVSLFWYQQALGQGPEFLTYFQNEAQLDKSGLPSDRFFAERPEGSVSTLKIQRTQQEDSAVYLCASSSTSVSYEQYFGPGTRLTVT.

This clone appeared a single time. The gene calls are TRBV2 and TRBJ1-1; the D is unclear. The CDR3 loop spans 12 amino acids. V was clipped by 5 bases and J by 4 bases, with 8 bases between them. Looked up from germline, CDR1 is SNHLY and CDR2 is FYNNEI. In DNA form, the CDR3 reads TGTGCCAGCAGTTACTGGGGCACTGAAGCTTTCTTT. Its translation is CASSYWGTEAFF.

There are a few counts of this clone. The chain joins TRBV10-3 to TRBJ1-1; D is uncertain. Germline loops: CDR1 ENHRY, CDR2 SYGVKD. The V and J ends lost 0 bases and 5 bases respectively, with 10 bases between them. CDR3 length: 14 amino acids. As DNA, the CDR3 is TGTGCCATCAGTGAGTCAGGGAAATCGACTGAAGCTTTCTTT. Translating it yields CAISESGKSTEAFF.

CDR3 DNA: TGTGCCAGCAGCTTTGGACAGGGGGGCTACAATGAGCAGTTCTTC. It yields the protein CASSFGQGGYNEQFF. The chain couples TRBV7-3 to TRBJ2-1; TRBD1 matches at 10 bases. The CDR3 has 15 amino acids. Per germline, CDR1 SGHTA and CDR2 FQGTGA. V shed 3 bases, J shed 3 bases, and the junction held 2 bases outside the gene matches.

This chain links TRBV5-4 with TRBJ2-3; tentative D call: TRBD2 (5 bases). V was shortened by 3 bases and J by 2 bases, with 16 bases between the two germline ends. This CDR3 has 16 amino acids. Germline V CDR1 and CDR2: SGHNT, YYREEE (reference sequence). The CDR3 nucleotides read TGTGCCAGCAGCTCTAAGTTTGAGGACTCCACAGATACGCAGTATTTT. It is translated as CASSSKFEDSTDTQYF.

The rearrangement uses TRBV30 and TRBJ2-3, with 7 bases that match TRBD2. This CDR3 comprises 13 residues. Germline CDR1 reads GTSNPN; CDR2 reads SVGIG (reference sequence). J gave up 4 bases and V 0 bases, and 1 base lay outside the gene matches. The CDR3 sequence is CAWSVREADTQYF. The DNA for the CDR3 is TGTGCCTGGAGTGTACGGGAGGCAGATACGCAGTATTTT.

The gene calls are TRBV5-5 and TRBJ2-7; 9 positions match TRBD1. This CDR3 is built from 14 residues. Germline trimming cut 2 bases from V and 3 bases from J; bases unmatched to any gene: 3. Per the germline V gene, CDR1 is SGHKS and CDR2 is YYEKEE (reference sequence). The CDR3 loop reads CASSFRTGDYEQYF. As DNA, the CDR3 is TGTGCCAGCAGCTTCCGGACAGGGGACTACGAGCAGTACTTC.

This rearrangement joins TRBV5-8 to TRBJ1-3, with D unclear. The germline V and J ends were trimmed by 2 bases and 2 bases, with 2 bases remaining between them. The CDR3 runs to 12 residues. The germline V gene encodes CDR1 SGHTS and CDR2 YDEGEE. The DNA for the CDR3 is TGTGCCAGCAGCTTACCTGGAAACACCATATATTTT. Translation gives CASSLPGNTIYF.

This clone was seen just once. The rearrangement joins TRBV4-3 to TRBJ2-7, with 11 bases aligning to TRBD1. V shed 4 bases, J shed 2 bases, and the junction held 4 bases outside the gene matches. Germline V CDR1 and CDR2: LGHNA, YSLEER. The CDR3 runs 15 residues. This chain's CDR3 is CASSRQDRGPYEQYF. DNA for the CDR3: TGCGCCAGCAGCCGACAGGACAGGGGGCCCTACGAGCAGTACTTC.

The chain is built from TRBV28 and TRBJ2-1; 7 bases map to TRBD2. The J segment lost 7 bases and the V segment lost 4 bases, leaving 10 bases of the junction unmatched. The CDR3 is 15 amino acids. Germline V gene sequence: CDR1 MDHEN, CDR2 SYDVKM. For the CDR3, the DNA is TGTGCCAGCAGTTCCCACGGTGCGGGAGAAAATGAGCAGTTCTTC. As protein: CASSSHGAGENEQFF.